This T cell receptor beta chain was identified in a study of blood T cell repertoires in COVID-19. Some clones are missing from TCRdb's copy, which holds only in-frame ones; the method was immunoSEQ multiplex PCR. The table lists 250,000 to 350,000 clones, roughly 88% of them singletons, with over 8% in the top ten. The V gene's germline CDR1 is SEHNR and CDR2 FQNEAQ (reference sequence). V lost 1 base and J lost 3; bases outside the gene matches: 4. CDR3 length equals 15 residues. The chain couples TRBV7-9 to TRBJ2-7, with 9 bases that match TRBD1. This TCR was recovered from a man aged 18 to 30 with active or convalescent COVID-19. The specimen was peripheral blood. DNA of the CDR3: TGTGCCAGCAGCTTAGGAACAGGGGGCCGCTACGAGCAGTACTTC. It specifies CASSLGTGGRYEQYF.